A selection of T cell receptor beta chains follows, all from one sample in a study of chemoradiotherapy in HPV16-positive cancers. The table came from immunoSEQ multiplex PCR; TCRdb's copy has only in-frame clones and leaves some out. The sample shows about 35,000 clones, 86% of them seen only once. The material sequenced was blood, taken from a patient who underwent chemoradiotherapy. The origin of the receptors is a human donor with HPV-associated anogenital cancer. The CDR3 runs from the conserved cysteine through the conserved F or W. A D gene is named only where the DNA matches it firmly. The size entry is marked missing in some rows and otherwise reads once, few, many or a size class.

d_gene | j_gene | v_gene | abundance | CDR3nt | CDR3aa
NA | TRBJ2-5 | TRBV7-2 | NA | TGTGCCAGCAGCCGAACCGGGGGCTTGGAGACCCAGTACTTC | CASSRTGGLETQYF
TRBD1 | TRBJ1-6 | TRBV6-1 | NA | TGTGCCAGCGGCAGGGGGTTGGATTCACCCCTCCACTTT | CASGRGLDSPLHF
TRBD2 | TRBJ2-3 | TRBV5-4 | NA | TGTGCCAGCAGCGGCCGGCTAGCGGGCACAGATACGCAGTATTTT | CASSGRLAGTDTQYF
TRBD2 | TRBJ2-1 | TRBV4-1 | NA | TGCGCCAGCAGCCAAGATCTCAGCGGGGGGTACAATGAGCAGTTCTTC | CASSQDLSGGYNEQFF
NA | TRBJ2-2 | TRBV5-5 | NA | TGTGCCAGCAGCTTAATGGGAAGTAACACCGGGGAGCTGTTTTTT | CASSLMGSNTGELFF
NA | TRBJ2-1 | TRBV5-1 | few | TGCGCCAGCAGCTTGGAGCCAGGCCGCTATGAGCAGTTCTTC | CASSLEPGRYEQFF
TRBD1 | TRBJ2-7 | TRBV7-9 | once | TGTGCCAGCAGCTATCACTTCGGACAGGAGGTTGACGAGCAGTACTTC | CASSYHFGQEVDEQYF
NA | TRBJ1-1 | TRBV6-5 | few | TGTGCCAGCAGTTCCATGACAGGGAACACTGAAGCTTTCTTT | CASSSMTGNTEAFF
TRBD1 | TRBJ1-2 | TRBV7-6 | NA | TGTGCCAGCAGCCTAGGGCCGGGACAGTCTTATGGCTACACCTTC | CASSLGPGQSYGYTF
TRBD1 | TRBJ1-1 | TRBV7-2 | NA | TGTGCCAGCAGCAGGGGGCGCAGCACTGAAGCTTTCTTT | CASSRGRSTEAFF
TRBD1 | TRBJ2-7 | TRBV27 | NA | TGTGCCAGCAGTCTGACAGGGGGCTTATCCGAGAGCGAGCAGTACTTC | CASSLTGGLSESEQYF
NA | TRBJ1-5 | TRBV7-9 | few | TGTGCCAGCAGCCAGGGAATTAGCAATCAGCCCCAGCATTTT | CASSQGISNQPQHF
NA | TRBJ2-5 | TRBV29-1 | NA | TGCAGCGTTGGACACACCCAAGAGACCCAGTACTTC | CSVGHTQETQYF
NA | TRBJ1-5 | TRBV6-4 | few | TGTGCCAGCAGTGAACAGGAGAATCAGCCCCAGCATTTT | CASSEQENQPQHF
NA | TRBJ1-2 | TRBV2 | NA | TGTGCCAGCAGTGAGGCCCTTTATGGCTACACCTTC | CASSEALYGYTF
TRBD1 | TRBJ1-2 | TRBV5-1 | NA | TGCGCCAGCAGCTTTACCGGGACAGGGGAGGGCTACACCTTC | CASSFTGTGEGYTF
NA | TRBJ1-3 | TRBV19 | NA | TGTGCCAGCATCGCGACTGGTGGAAACACCATATATTTT | CASIATGGNTIYF
TRBD2 | TRBJ2-3 | TRBV2 | NA | TGTGCCACTCAAACTAGCGGGGGGGCAGATACGCAGTATTTT | CATQTSGGADTQYF
NA | TRBJ2-7 | TRBV27 | NA | TGTGCCAGCAGGTCTCTCTACGAGCAGTACTTC | CASRSLYEQYF
TRBD1 | TRBJ2-7 | TRBV27 | NA | TGTGCCAGCAGTTTATACCAGGGGGCTTTAGAGCAGTACTTC | CASSLYQGALEQYF
NA | TRBJ1-5 | TRBV7-9 | few | TGTGCCAGCAGCTCCCAAGGGGGGAATCAGCCCCAGCATTTT | CASSSQGGNQPQHF
NA | TRBJ1-2 | TRBV7-6 | NA | TGTGCCAGCAGCTTAGTCCCGAGGTGGCAGAATCTTATGTATGGCTACACCTTC | CASSLVPRWQNLMYGYTF
NA | TRBJ1-2 | TRBV18 | NA | TGTGCCAGCTCACCACCGAGGGGCCACTATGGCTACACCTTC | CASSPPRGHYGYTF
NA | TRBJ1-2 | TRBV6-5 | few | TGTGCCAGCAGGCAGGGCGGTCGTGGCTACACCTTC | CASRQGGRGYTF